These 16 T cell receptor beta chains originate from one sample sequenced in a study of metastatic and nonmetastatic thyroid tumors. Patients had received no treatment of any kind before thyroid surgery. TCRdb recomputed clones from the PCR reads via MiXCR. This sample has 30,000 to 45,000 clones, with under 25% found just once. The sequenced material came from blood. The origin of the receptors is a female donor with papillary thyroid cancer or a benign thyroid nodule (not recorded which). Some clones in this sample may be carry-over from other donors' samples.

This clone was found many times. The V gene is TRBV24-1, the J gene TRBJ1-6; 7 bases agree with TRBD1. V gave up 3 bases and J gave up 10 bases; unmatched junction bases: 5. This CDR3 is built from 14 residues. CDR1 KGHDR and CDR2 SFDVKD come from the germline V gene. CDR3: CATSDDRQGSPLHF. DNA for the CDR3: TGTGCCACCAGTGATGACCGACAGGGATCACCCCTCCACTTT.

This chain uses TRBV5-6 with TRBJ1-1; no definite D call. The CDR3 has 15 residues. Germline loops: CDR1 SGHDT, CDR2 YYEEEE. The V end was cut by 6 bases, the J end by 0 bases, with 15 bases between. The CDR3 spells CASINRVDMNTEAFF. The CDR3, as DNA: TGTGCCAGCATCAATCGGGTAGATATGAACACTGAAGCTTTCTTT.

This clone is termed medium-sized. V is TRBV12-3 or TRBV12-4 and J is TRBJ2-7; D not certain. The V and J ends lost 1 base and 6 bases respectively, with 10 bases between them. The CDR3 length is 13 residues. CDR3: CASSLGTFGEQYF. The CDR3 coding sequence is TGTGCCAGCAGTTTAGGGACCTTCGGCGAGCAGTACTTC.

At least ten counts were recorded for this clone. CDR3 sequence (DNA): TGTGCCAGCAGTGAAGGGCTCCGGGACTGGGGCACAGATACGCAGTATTTT. Its translation: CASSEGLRDWGTDTQYF. This chain links TRBV2 with TRBJ2-3, with a possible D match to TRBD2 (6 bases). In germline, CDR1 is SNHLY, CDR2 FYNNEI. The V end lost 1 base, the J end lost 1 base, and 15 bases lay between the germline ends. The CDR3 length is 17 residues.

J is TRBJ1-6 and V is TRBV20-1; D gene uncertain. This CDR3 comprises 14 residues. V lost 2 bases, J lost 8 bases, and 13 bases lay in between. Germline V gene data show CDR1 as DFQATT and CDR2 as SNEGSKA (reference sequence). DNA for the CDR3: TGCAGTGCTAGATCGCCAGGATGGGATTCACCCCTCCACTTT. Its translation: CSARSPGWDSPLHF.

V gene TRBV4-1 combines with J gene TRBJ2-5; no firm D call. Germline values: CDR1 MGHRA, CDR2 YSYEKL. The CDR3 consists of 15 residues. The V end was cut by 0 bases, the J end by 1 base, with 9 bases between. DNA for the CDR3: TGCGCCAGCAGCCAAGATCATACAGTCCAAGAGACCCAGTACTTC. Translated, it gives CASSQDHTVQETQYF.

This clone was detected a few times. Since a much larger clone is just one base distant, this may be a read error. J is TRBJ1-1 and V is TRBV5-1; perhaps TRBD1 as D (5 bases). CDR3 length equals 15 residues. V dropped 1 base and J dropped 4 bases, with 14 bases sitting between them. Germline V gene lookup returns CDR1 SGHRS and CDR2 YFSETQ. The CDR3 sequence is CASSLYGQGGTEAFF. CDR3 DNA: TGCGCCAGCAGCTTGTACGGTCAGGGTGGCACTGAAGCTTTCTTT.

Ten or more counts support this clone. The chain carries TRBV7-9 and TRBJ2-7; D is possibly TRBD1 or TRBD2 (5 bases each). Germline loops: CDR1 SEHNR, CDR2 FQNEAQ (reference sequence). There are 14 residues in the CDR3. The V gene lost 5 bases and the J gene lost 3 bases, with 14 bases spanning the gap. CDR3: CASSHLGTGYEQYF. CDR3 nucleotide sequence: TGTGCCAGCAGCCACCTCGGGACGGGCTACGAGCAGTACTTC.

This clone has ten or more counts. The chain uses TRBV11-2 and TRBJ1-1; D call uncertain. Germline-derived CDR1 and CDR2 are SGHAT and FQNNGV. The V end was cut by 8 bases, the J end by 6 bases, with 13 bases between. This CDR3 is built from 12 residues. The CDR3 protein is CASEWGLAEAFF. CDR3 bases: TGTGCCAGCGAGTGGGGATTGGCTGAAGCTTTCTTT.

There are many counts of this clone. The chain combines TRBV5-1 with TRBJ2-3; 11 bases are a match to TRBD2. The CDR3 sequence is 14 residues long. The V and J ends lost 4 bases and 10 bases, in that order; junction bases with no gene match: 8. The germline gives CDR1 SGHRS, CDR2 YFSETQ. CDR3 in amino acids: CASSGGLAGGAQYF. CDR3 DNA: TGCGCCAGCAGCGGGGGTTTAGCGGGAGGGGCGCAGTATTTT. The entire variable domain, with the rest obtained from reference TRBV5-1 and TRBJ2-3, is as follows: KAGVTQTPRYLIKTRGQQVTLSCSPISGHRSVSWYQQTPGQGLQFLFEYFSETQRNKGNFPGRFSGRQFSNSRSEMNVSTLELGDSALYLCASSGGLAGGAQYFGPGTRLTVL.

This clone was counted ten times or more. The chain is built from TRBV20-1 and TRBJ1-6, with 10 bases fitting TRBD1. The ends lost 3 bases at V and 6 bases at J; junction bases unmatched: 2. CDR3 size: 14 residues. The germline gives CDR1 DFQATT, CDR2 SNEGSKA (reference sequence). The DNA for the CDR3 is TGCAGTGCTAGGGGACAGGGGAGTAATTCACCCCTCCACTTT. It encodes CSARGQGSNSPLHF.

In its sample, this clone ranks as medium-sized (0.01 to 0.1%). This chain joins TRBV28 and TRBJ1-2; D gene unclear. The ends were cut back, 6 bases at V and 0 bases at J, with 14 bases in the middle. This CDR3 spans 15 amino acids. The germline V gene has CDR1 MDHEN and CDR2 SYDVKM. The CDR3 DNA reads TGTGCCAGCAGCCTTCCCCGGGGTCCTAACTATGGCTACACCTTC. It encodes CASSLPRGPNYGYTF.

The sample holds many counts of this clone. The chain employs TRBV20-1 and TRBJ1-4, with D maybe TRBD1 (5 bases). Deletions cut 1 base from V and 7 bases from J, with 10 bases between. This CDR3 comprises 13 residues. Per the germline V gene, CDR1 is DFQATT and CDR2 is SNEGSKA (reference sequence). CDR3 bases: TGCAGTGCTAGAGGGGGGGTAGGTGAAAAACTGTTTTTT. It translates to CSARGGVGEKLFF.

Concerning this clone itself: This may be a read error: a much more frequent sequence differs by one nucleotide. This chain joins TRBV3-1 and TRBJ2-7, with 10 bases lining up with TRBD2. V lost 4 bases and J lost 1; bases outside the gene matches: 10. The CDR3 totals 17 residues. Germline-derived CDR1 and CDR2 are LGHDT and YNNKEL (reference sequence). The CDR3 DNA reads TGTGCCAGCAGCCGAGCCGGGACTAGCGCGAGTTCCTACGAGCAGTACTTC. This codes for CASSRAGTSASSYEQYF.

This clone was seen repeatedly, ten times or more. Other nucleotide sequences in the sample specify the same CDR3. The chain employs TRBV5-1 and TRBJ1-1; the match to TRBD1 covers 8 bases. The CDR3 length is 16 residues. The J segment lost 0 bases and the V segment lost 0 bases, leaving 4 bases of the junction unmatched. Germline lookup yields CDR1 SGHRS and CDR2 YFSETQ. The CDR3 is CASSLGTGGMNTEAFF. CDR3 nucleotide sequence: TGCGCCAGCAGCTTGGGAACAGGGGGAATGAACACTGAAGCTTTCTTT.

Note on this clone: This sequence may be a read error, since a much larger clone differs from it by one base. The V gene is TRBV20-1, the J gene TRBJ2-1; 8 bases are a match to TRBD2. CDR1 is DFQATT and CDR2 is SNEGSKA in the germline V gene (reference sequence). CDR3 length: 13 residues. Losses at the gene ends were 6 bases for V and 10 bases for J; bases not matched to a gene: 11. The CDR3 region is CSARKTSVLEQFF. In DNA form, the CDR3 reads TGCAGTGCCAGAAAGACTAGCGTTTTGGAGCAGTTCTTC.